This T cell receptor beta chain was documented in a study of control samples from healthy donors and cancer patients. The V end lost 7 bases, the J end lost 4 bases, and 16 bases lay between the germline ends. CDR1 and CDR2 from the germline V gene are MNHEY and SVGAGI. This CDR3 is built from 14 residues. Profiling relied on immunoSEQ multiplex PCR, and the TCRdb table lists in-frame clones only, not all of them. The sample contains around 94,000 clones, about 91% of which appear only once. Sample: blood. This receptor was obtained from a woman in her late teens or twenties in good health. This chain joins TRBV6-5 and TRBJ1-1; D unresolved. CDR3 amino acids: CASTDWGLATEAFF. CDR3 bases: TGTGCCAGCACCGACTGGGGTCTGGCCACTGAAGCTTTCTTT.